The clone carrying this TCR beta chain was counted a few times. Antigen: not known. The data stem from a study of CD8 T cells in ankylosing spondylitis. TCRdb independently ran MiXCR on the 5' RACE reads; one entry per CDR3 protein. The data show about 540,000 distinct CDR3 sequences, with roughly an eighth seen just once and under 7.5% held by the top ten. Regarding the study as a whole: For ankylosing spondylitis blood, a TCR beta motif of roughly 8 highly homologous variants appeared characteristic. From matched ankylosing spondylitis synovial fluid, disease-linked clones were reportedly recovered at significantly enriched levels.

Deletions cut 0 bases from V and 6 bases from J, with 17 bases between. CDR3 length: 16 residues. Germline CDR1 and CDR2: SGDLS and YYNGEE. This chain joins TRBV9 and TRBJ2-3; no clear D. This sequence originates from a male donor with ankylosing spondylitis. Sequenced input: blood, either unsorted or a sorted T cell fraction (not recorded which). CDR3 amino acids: CASSVAAVPSQDTQYF. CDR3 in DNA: TGTGCCAGCAGCGTAGCGGCAGTCCCTTCACAGGATACGCAGTATTTT.